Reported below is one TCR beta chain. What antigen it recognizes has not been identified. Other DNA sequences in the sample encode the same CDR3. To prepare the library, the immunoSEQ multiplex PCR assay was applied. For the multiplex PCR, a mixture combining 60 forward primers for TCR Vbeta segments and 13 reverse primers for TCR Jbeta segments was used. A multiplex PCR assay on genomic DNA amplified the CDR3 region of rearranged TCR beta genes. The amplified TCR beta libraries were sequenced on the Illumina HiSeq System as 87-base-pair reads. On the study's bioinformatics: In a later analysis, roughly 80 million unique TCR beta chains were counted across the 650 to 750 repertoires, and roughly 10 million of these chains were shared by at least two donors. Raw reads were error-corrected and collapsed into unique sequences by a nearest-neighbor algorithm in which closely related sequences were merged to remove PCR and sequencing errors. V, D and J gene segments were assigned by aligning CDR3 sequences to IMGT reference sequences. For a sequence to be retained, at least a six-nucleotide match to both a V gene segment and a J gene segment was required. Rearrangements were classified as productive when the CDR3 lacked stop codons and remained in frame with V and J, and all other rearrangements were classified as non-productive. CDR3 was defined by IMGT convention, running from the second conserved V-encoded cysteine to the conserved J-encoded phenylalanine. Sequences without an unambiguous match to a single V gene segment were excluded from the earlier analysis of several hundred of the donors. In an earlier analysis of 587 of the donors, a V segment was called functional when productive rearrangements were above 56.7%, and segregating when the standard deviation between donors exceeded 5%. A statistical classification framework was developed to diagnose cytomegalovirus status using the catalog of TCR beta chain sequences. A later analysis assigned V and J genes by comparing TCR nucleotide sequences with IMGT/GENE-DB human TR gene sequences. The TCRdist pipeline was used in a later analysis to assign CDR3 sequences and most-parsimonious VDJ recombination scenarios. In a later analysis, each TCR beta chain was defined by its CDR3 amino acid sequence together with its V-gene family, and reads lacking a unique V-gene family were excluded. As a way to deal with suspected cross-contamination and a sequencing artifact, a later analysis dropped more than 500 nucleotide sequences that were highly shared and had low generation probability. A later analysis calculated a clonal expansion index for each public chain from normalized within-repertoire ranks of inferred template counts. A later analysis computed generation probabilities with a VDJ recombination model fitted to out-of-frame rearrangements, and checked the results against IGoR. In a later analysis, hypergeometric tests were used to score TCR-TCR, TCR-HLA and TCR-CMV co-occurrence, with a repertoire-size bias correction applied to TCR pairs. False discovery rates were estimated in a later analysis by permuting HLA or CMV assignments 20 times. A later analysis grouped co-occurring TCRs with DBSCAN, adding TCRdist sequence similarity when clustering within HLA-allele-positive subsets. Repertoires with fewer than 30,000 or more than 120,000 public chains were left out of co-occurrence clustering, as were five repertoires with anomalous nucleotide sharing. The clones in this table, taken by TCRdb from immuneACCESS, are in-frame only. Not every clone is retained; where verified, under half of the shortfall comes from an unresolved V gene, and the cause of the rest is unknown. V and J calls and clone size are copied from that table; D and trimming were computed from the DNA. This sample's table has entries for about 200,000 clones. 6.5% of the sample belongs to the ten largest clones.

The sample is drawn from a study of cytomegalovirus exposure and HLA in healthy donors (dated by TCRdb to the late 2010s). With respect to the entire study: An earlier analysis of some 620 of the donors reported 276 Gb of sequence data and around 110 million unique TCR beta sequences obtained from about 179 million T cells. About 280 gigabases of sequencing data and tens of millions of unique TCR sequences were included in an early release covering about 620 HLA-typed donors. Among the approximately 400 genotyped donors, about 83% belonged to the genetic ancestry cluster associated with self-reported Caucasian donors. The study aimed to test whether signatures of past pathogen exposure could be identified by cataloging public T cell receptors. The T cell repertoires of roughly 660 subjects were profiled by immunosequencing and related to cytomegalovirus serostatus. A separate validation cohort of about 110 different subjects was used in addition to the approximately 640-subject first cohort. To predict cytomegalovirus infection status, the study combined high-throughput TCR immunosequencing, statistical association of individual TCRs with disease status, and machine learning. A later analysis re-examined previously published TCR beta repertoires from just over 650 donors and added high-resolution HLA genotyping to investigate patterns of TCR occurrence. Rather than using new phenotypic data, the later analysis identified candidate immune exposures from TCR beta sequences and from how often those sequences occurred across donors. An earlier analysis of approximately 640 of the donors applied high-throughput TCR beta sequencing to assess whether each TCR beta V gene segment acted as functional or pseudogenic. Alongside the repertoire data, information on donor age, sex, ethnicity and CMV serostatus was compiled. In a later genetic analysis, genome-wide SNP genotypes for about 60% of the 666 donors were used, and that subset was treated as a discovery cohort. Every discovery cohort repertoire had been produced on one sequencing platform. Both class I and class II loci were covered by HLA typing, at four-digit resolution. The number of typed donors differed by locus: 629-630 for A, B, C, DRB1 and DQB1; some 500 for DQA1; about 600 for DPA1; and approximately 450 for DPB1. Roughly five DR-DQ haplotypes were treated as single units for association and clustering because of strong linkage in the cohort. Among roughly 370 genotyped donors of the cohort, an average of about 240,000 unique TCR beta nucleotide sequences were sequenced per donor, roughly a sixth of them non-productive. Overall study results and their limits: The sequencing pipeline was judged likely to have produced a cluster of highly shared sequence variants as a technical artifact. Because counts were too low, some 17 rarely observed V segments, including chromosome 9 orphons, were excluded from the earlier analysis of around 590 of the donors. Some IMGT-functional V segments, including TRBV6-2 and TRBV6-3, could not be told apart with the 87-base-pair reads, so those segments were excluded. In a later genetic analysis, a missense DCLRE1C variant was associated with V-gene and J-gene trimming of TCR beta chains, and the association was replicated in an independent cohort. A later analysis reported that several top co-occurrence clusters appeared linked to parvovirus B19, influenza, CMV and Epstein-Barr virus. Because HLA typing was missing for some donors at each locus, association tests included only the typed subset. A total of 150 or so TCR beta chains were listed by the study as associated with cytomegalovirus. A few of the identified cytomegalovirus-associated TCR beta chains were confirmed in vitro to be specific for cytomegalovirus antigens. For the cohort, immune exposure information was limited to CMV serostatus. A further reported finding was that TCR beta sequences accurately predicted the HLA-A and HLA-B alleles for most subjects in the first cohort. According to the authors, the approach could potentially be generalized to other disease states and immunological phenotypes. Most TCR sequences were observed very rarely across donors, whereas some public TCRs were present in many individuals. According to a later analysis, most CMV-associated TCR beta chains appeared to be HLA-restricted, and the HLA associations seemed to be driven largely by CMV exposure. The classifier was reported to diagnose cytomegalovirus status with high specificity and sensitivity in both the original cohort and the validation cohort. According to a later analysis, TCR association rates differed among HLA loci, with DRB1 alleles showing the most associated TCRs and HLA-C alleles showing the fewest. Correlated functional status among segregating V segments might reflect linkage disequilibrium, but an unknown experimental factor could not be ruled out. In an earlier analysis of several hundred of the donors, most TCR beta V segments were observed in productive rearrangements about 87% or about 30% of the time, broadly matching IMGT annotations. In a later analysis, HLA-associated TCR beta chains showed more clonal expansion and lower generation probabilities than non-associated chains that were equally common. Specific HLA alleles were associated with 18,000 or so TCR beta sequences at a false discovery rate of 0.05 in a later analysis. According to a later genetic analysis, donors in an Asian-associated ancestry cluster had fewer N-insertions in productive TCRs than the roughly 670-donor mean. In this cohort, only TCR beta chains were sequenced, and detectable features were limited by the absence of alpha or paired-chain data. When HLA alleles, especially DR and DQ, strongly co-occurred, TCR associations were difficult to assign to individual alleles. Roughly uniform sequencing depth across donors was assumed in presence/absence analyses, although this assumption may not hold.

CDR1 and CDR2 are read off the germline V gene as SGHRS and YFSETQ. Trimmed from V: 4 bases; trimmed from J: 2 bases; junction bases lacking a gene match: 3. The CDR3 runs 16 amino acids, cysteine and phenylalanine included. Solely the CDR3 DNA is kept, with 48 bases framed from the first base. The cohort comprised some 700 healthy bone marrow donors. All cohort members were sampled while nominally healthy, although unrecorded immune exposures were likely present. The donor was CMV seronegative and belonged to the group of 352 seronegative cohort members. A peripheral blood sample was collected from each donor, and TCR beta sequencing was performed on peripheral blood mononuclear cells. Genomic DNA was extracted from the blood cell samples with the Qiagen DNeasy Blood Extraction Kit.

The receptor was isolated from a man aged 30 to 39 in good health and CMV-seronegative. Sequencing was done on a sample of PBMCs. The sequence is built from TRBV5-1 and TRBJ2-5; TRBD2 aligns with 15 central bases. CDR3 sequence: CASSPGLAGGQETQYF. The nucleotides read TGCGCCAGCAGCCCAGGACTAGCGGGGGGGCAAGAGACCCAGTACTTC.